The rows below give T cell receptor beta chains drawn from one sample of a study of blood T cell repertoires in COVID-19. The data were produced by immunoSEQ multiplex PCR, yet TCRdb's version contains in-frame clones alone and is incomplete. This sample has under 110,000 clones, with 76% found just once. Material for sequencing was peripheral blood. These receptors all come from an elderly man with COVID-19, enrolled during active disease. The CDR3 runs from the conserved cysteine through the conserved F or W. A D gene is named only where the DNA matches it firmly. For some rows the clone size is stated as once, few or many, or as a class when expanded; others skip it.

D gene	clone size	CDR3 length	V gene	J gene	CDR3 DNA	CDR3 protein
NA	NA	17	TRBV24-1	TRBJ1-4	TGTGCCACCAGTGATTTGGTTAAGACGCTGAGGAGGGAAAAACTGTTTTTT	CATSDLVKTLRREKLFF
NA	NA	16	TRBV5-1	TRBJ2-1	TGCGCCAGCAGCTTGGGATGGGGAGGTTTTACGAATGAGCAGTTCTTC	CASSLGWGGFTNEQFF
NA	NA	14	TRBV29-1	TRBJ1-1	TGCAGCCCCAGACCCAGGGCATTGAACACTGAAGCTTTCTTT	CSPRPRALNTEAFF
TRBD2	few	16	TRBV5-4	TRBJ2-1	TGTGCCAGCAGTTGGGGTCGGACTAGCGGGAGGAACGGGGAGTTCTTC	CASSWGRTSGRNGEFF
NA	few	14	TRBV18	TRBJ2-7	TGTGCCAGCTCGCTCACAGGGAGCTCCTACGAGCAGTACTTC	CASSLTGSSYEQYF
NA	NA	15	TRBV6-5	TRBJ2-5	TGTGCCAGCAGTTACTCGGCAGGGAACCAAGAGACCCAGTACTTC	CASSYSAGNQETQYF
TRBD2	once	16	TRBV3-1/TRBV3-2	TRBJ2-7	TGTGCCAGCAGCCCGGGACTAGCGGGACCGACCTACGAGCAGTACTTC	CASSPGLAGPTYEQYF
NA	NA	20	TRBV21-1	TRBJ2-3	TGTGCCAGCAGCCCAGCGAGACAGGGGACTAGCGGGAGGGGAGCAGATACGCAGTATTTT	CASSPARQGTSGRGADTQYF
NA	once	13	TRBV10-2	TRBJ2-7	TGCGCCAGCCGCTCCGACAGAGATCACGAGCAGTACTTC	CASRSDRDHEQYF
NA	NA	11	TRBV27	TRBJ2-5	TGTGCCAGCAGTTGGGGAGGGACCCAGTACTTC	CASSWGGTQYF
TRBD2	NA	16	TRBV2	TRBJ2-7	TGTGCCAGCAGTGAAGTTAGCGGGAGGCCCCTCTACGAGCAGTACTTC	CASSEVSGRPLYEQYF
TRBD1	NA	18	TRBV28	TRBJ1-5	TGTGCCAGCAGCTGGGGACAGGGGGGTCCGTATAGCAATCAGCCCCAGCATTTT	CASSWGQGGPYSNQPQHF
TRBD2	NA	14	TRBV6-5	TRBJ2-7	TGTGCCAGCAGAACCCTAGCGGCAACCTACGAGCAGTACTTC	CASRTLAATYEQYF
NA	once	13	TRBV6-2/TRBV6-3	TRBJ1-5	TGTGCCAGCAGTTACGAATTCGGAGGCAGGTGGCATTTT	CASSYEFGGRWHF
TRBD1	NA	14	TRBV7-2	TRBJ1-1	TGTGCCAGCAGCTTAGGACAGGGAACCACTGAAGCTTTCTTT	CASSLGQGTTEAFF
NA	NA	14	TRBV19	TRBJ1-2	TGTGCCAGTAGTCCGGACACCCCCTACTATGGCTACACCTTC	CASSPDTPYYGYTF
NA	once	14	TRBV7-2	TRBJ2-5	TGTGCCAGCAGACGAGGTCTGAATGAAGAGACCCAGTACTTC	CASRRGLNEETQYF
TRBD2	NA	15	TRBV15	TRBJ2-1	TGTGCCACCAGCAGAGGGGGACTAGCGGGAGTTGAGCAGTTCTTC	CATSRGGLAGVEQFF
NA	once	14	TRBV5-1	TRBJ2-2	TGCGCCAGCAGCTTGTCTCCCGGGAACGGGGAGCTGTTTTTT	CASSLSPGNGELFF
TRBD1	NA	15	TRBV7-3	TRBJ2-3	TGTGCCAGCAGCTCAGGGGGGACAGGGAGGGATACGCAGTATTTT	CASSSGGTGRDTQYF
NA	NA	12	TRBV19	TRBJ1-2	TGTGTCAGTAGTACGCCGGGGAGGGGCTACACCTTC	CVSSTPGRGYTF
NA	NA	13	TRBV19	TRBJ2-7	TGTGCCAGTAGTATAGGTACAGGGTACGAGCAGTACTTC	CASSIGTGYEQYF
NA	NA	17	TRBV4-1	TRBJ2-3	TGCGCCAGCAGCCAAGAACGTCAGGGGCTAGCCACGGATACGCAGTATTTT	CASSQERQGLATDTQYF
TRBD1	few	16	TRBV6-1	TRBJ1-5	TGTGCCAGCAGTGGTCACAGGGGGCTCGGCAATCAGCCCCAGCATTTT	CASSGHRGLGNQPQHF
TRBD1	NA	18	TRBV11-2	TRBJ2-2	TGTGCCAGCAGCCCTTCAGGGGGCAGCCCTACGAACACCGGGGAGCTGTTTTTT	CASSPSGGSPTNTGELFF
NA	NA	14	TRBV6-2/TRBV6-3	TRBJ2-7	TGTGCCAGCAGCCCTGGGGCCGCGTACTACGAGCAGTACTTC	CASSPGAAYYEQYF
NA	NA	16	TRBV15	TRBJ2-1	TGTGCCACCAGCAGAGAATCGCTTAGCTCCTACAATGAGCAGTTCTTC	CATSRESLSSYNEQFF
NA	few	15	TRBV6-5	TRBJ2-1	TGTGCCAGCAGTCCTGGACACGGGGGTTACAATGAGCAGTTCTTC	CASSPGHGGYNEQFF
TRBD2	NA	13	TRBV10-2	TRBJ2-7	TGCGCCAGCAGGGCGGGAGTTAGCTACGAGCAGTACTTC	CASRAGVSYEQYF
NA	NA	13	TRBV11-2	TRBJ1-2	TGTGCCAGCAGCTTAGTAGGGGGATGGGGCTACACCTTC	CASSLVGGWGYTF
NA	NA	11	TRBV10-2	TRBJ2-7	TGCGCCAGCAGTCTTAGCTACGAGCAGTACTTC	CASSLSYEQYF
TRBD1	NA	13	TRBV6-5	TRBJ2-7	TGTGCCAGCATCCCACAGGGGACCCACGAGCAGTACTTC	CASIPQGTHEQYF
TRBD1	NA	13	TRBV12-3/TRBV12-4	TRBJ2-1	TGTGCCAGCAGTTGGGACAGGGACCATGAGCAGTTCTTC	CASSWDRDHEQFF
TRBD1	NA	14	TRBV28	TRBJ1-5	TGTGCCAGTTACAGGGGTAGGGGAAATCAGCCCCAGCATTTT	CASYRGRGNQPQHF
TRBD1	NA	14	TRBV9	TRBJ2-7	TGTGCCAGCAGCGTCCGGGACAGGGGCCACGAGCAGTACTTC	CASSVRDRGHEQYF
TRBD2	NA	20	TRBV6-4	TRBJ2-7	TGTGCCAGCAGTGACAAGCCGAGGCTAGCGGGAGGAACCTTTGGGGACGAGCAGTACTTC	CASSDKPRLAGGTFGDEQYF
TRBD1	NA	13	TRBV28	TRBJ2-3	TGTGCCAGCAGAGGACAGGGGTCAGATACGCAGTATTTT	CASRGQGSDTQYF
TRBD2	NA	15	TRBV6-1	TRBJ2-7	TGTGCCAGCAGTGAAAAGGGACTAGGATCCTACGAGCAGTACTTC	CASSEKGLGSYEQYF
TRBD1	NA	14	TRBV19	TRBJ1-1	TGTGCCAGTAGTAATCGACAGGGCTACACTGAAGCTTTCTTT	CASSNRQGYTEAFF
NA	NA	12	TRBV2	TRBJ1-6	TGTGCCAGCAGTGCGCAGAATTCACCCCTCCACTTT	CASSAQNSPLHF
NA	NA	15	TRBV18	TRBJ1-6	TGTGCCAGCTCTCTTAGTCGGCCGGGGAATTCACCCCTCCACTTT	CASSLSRPGNSPLHF
TRBD2	NA	18	TRBV19	TRBJ2-3	TGTGCCAGCACAAGGCTAGCGGGCTCACGGGGAGAGGAAGATACGCAGTATTTT	CASTRLAGSRGEEDTQYF
NA	NA	15	TRBV18	TRBJ2-3	TGTGCCAGCTCACCAAACCAGGGGCCGCAAGATACGCAGTATTTT	CASSPNQGPQDTQYF